This TCR beta chain was identified in a study of T cells in Graves' hyperthyroidism and ophthalmopathy. RNA transcripts served as the template for amplifying TCR beta CDR3 regions. RT-PCR in the first round (using the HTBI primer set) targeted the TCR CDR3. TCRdb recomputed calls from the multiplex PCR reads with MiXCR, one row per CDR3 protein. The sample lists about 680,000 distinct CDR3 sequences; about 35% were seen once. This clonotype was counted only a few times. Patients between 18 and 65 years old had hyperthyroidism, newly diagnosed and lasting under 2 months. This clonotype originated in a woman aged 40-49 years with Graves' hyperthyroidism. Sequencing was performed on blood.

In nucleotides, the CDR3 is TGTGCCAGCAGCCTCGGTGCAGGGATGGTCAGCGAGCAGTACTTC. Residues: CASSLGAGMVSEQYF. The V gene is TRBV3-1, the J gene TRBJ2-7, with D perhaps matching TRBD1 (5 bases). V gave up 4 bases and J gave up 6 bases, with 19 bases separating them. The germline V gene has CDR1 LGHDT and CDR2 YNNKEL (reference sequence). This CDR3 is 15 amino acids long.